One T cell receptor beta chain is described in this entry. V was clipped by 0 bases and J by 6 bases, with 11 bases between them. CDR1 and CDR2 (germline): SGDLS, YYNGEE. The length of the CDR3 is 14 residues. Individual cDNA molecules each received unique molecular identifiers attached to them. TCRdb itself ran the 5' RACE reads through MiXCR, one entry per CDR3 protein. The data contain 25,000 to 30,000 distinct CDR3 sequences, about 9.5% of them seen just once; the ten biggest clones take up approximately 13%. This sample is part of a study of early T cells in non-severe SARS-CoV-2 infection. This receptor was obtained from an adult who was a healthcare worker with PCR-confirmed SARS-CoV-2 infection or an uninfected control (not recorded which). The chain is built from TRBV9 and TRBJ2-3; D gene uncertain. The sequenced material came from whole blood. The CDR3 loop reads CASSVELHIDTQYF. The CDR3 DNA follows: TGTGCCAGCAGCGTAGAACTTCACATCGATACGCAGTATTTT.